A single sample gave rise to the 22 T cell receptor beta chains below, sequenced in a study of OX40 agonist ivuxolimab in advanced cancers. Libraries were made using the immunoSEQ multiplex PCR assay. Drawn from immuneACCESS, this table holds only the in-frame rearrangements with V and J called that TCRdb kept. Clones are partly lost; checked studies trace under half to an unresolved V gene and leave the rest unexplained. The sample contains about 72,000 clones, around 91% of them found a single time. Jointly, the top ten make up approximately 0.91% of the sample. The material was CD4+ or CD8+ T cells sorted from blood, obtained in a trial of the OX40 agonist ivuxolimab. All receptors derive from an adult with an advanced solid tumor such as melanoma, head and neck, liver or kidney cancer.

CDR3 loop: CASHTSGANVLTF. The CDR3 DNA follows: TGTGCCAGCCACACCTCTGGGGCCAACGTCCTGACTTTC. The genes are TRBV19 and TRBJ2-6; D unclear. The ends were cut back, 9 bases at V and 0 bases at J, with 6 bases in the middle. Per the germline V gene, CDR1 is LNHDA and CDR2 is SQIVND (reference sequence). The CDR3 totals 13 residues. The whole variable domain, filled in from reference TRBV19 and TRBJ2-6, reads DGGITQSPKYLFRKEGQNVTLSCEQNLNHDAMYWYRQDPGQGLRLIYYSQIVNDFQKGDIAEGYSVSREKKESFPLTVTSAQKNPTAFYLCASHTSGANVLTFGAGSRLTVL.

The CDR3 DNA reads as TGCGCCAGCAGCCAAGATCCGCGAGGGACCACCTACGAGCAGTACTTC. Protein sequence: CASSQDPRGTTYEQYF. The chain combines TRBV4-1 with TRBJ2-7; TRBD1 or TRBD2 may be the D gene (5 bases each). Trimming stripped 0 bases from V and 2 bases from J, with 14 bases between. Germline lookup yields CDR1 MGHRA and CDR2 YSYEKL. CDR3 size: 16 residues.

This clone was observed a handful of times. The V call is TRBV19, the J call TRBJ1-6; D remains unclear. CDR1 and CDR2 (germline): LNHDA, SQIVND (reference sequence). Trimming cost V 5 bases and J 8 bases, with 7 bases left between them. This CDR3 has 12 amino acids. CDR3 amino acids: CASSEQYSPLHF. CDR3 sequence (DNA): TGTGCCAGTAGTGAACAGTATTCACCCCTCCACTTT.

This chain joins TRBV7-9 and TRBJ2-7; 7 bases line up with TRBD1. Germline assignment: CDR1 SEHNR and CDR2 FQNEAQ (reference sequence). The CDR3 is 15 amino acids. V gave up 3 bases and J gave up 1 base; unmatched junction bases: 6. The CDR3 region is CASSLDRSPSYEQYF. The CDR3 region has the DNA TGTGCCAGCAGCTTGGACAGGTCCCCTTCCTACGAGCAGTACTTC.

The chain recombines TRBV29-1 with TRBJ2-7; D may be TRBD1 or TRBD2 (6 bases each). There are 15 residues in the CDR3. Trimming cost V 1 base and J 1 base, with 14 bases left between them. Germline values: CDR1 SQVTM, CDR2 ANQGSEA. CDR3 DNA sequence: TGCAGCGTTGAAGGAGGAACAGGGAGGTCCTACGAGCAGTACTTC. This encodes CSVEGGTGRSYEQYF.

The rearrangement links TRBV7-2 to TRBJ1-6, with TRBD1 as a possible D gene (5 bases). This CDR3 has 15 residues. Germline-derived CDR1 and CDR2 are SGHTA and FQGNSA. Trimming cost V 1 base and J 7 bases, with 11 bases left between them. CDR3 in DNA: TGTGCCAGCAGCTTAGTGGCAGGGAGAAATTCACCCCTCCACTTT. This encodes CASSLVAGRNSPLHF.

The V and J genes are TRBV30 and TRBJ2-1, with TRBD2 matching 7 bases. The CDR3 sequence is 16 residues long. CDR1 and CDR2 from the germline V gene are GTSNPN and SVGIG (reference sequence). V shed 0 bases, J shed 6 bases, and the junction held 11 bases outside the gene matches. In nucleotides, the CDR3 is TGTGCCTGGAGTGTACCAGCCCTAGCGGTTATCAATGAGCAGTTCTTC. It translates to CAWSVPALAVINEQFF.

This chain connects TRBV18 to TRBJ2-1; tentatively, D is TRBD2 (6 bases). The CDR3 has 15 amino acids. Trimming removed 4 bases from V and 1 base from J, with 11 bases in between. Germline V gives CDR1 KGHSH, CDR2 LQKENI. This CDR3 reads CASSRGGESYNEQFF. DNA of the CDR3: TGTGCCAGCTCACGGGGCGGGGAATCCTACAATGAGCAGTTCTTC. The full variable domain, with the rest looked up from reference TRBV18 and TRBJ2-1, is NAGVMQNPRHLVRRRGQEARLRCSPMKGHSHVYWYRQLPEEGLKFMVYLQKENIIDESGMPKERFSAEFPKEGPSILRIQQVVRGDSAAYFCASSRGGESYNEQFFGPGTRLTVL.

This clone showed up just once. The genes are TRBV2 and TRBJ2-5; TRBD2 aligns across 7 bases. The CDR3 loop spans 12 amino acids. The ends lost 2 bases at V and 9 bases at J; junction bases unmatched: 3. Germline V lookup: CDR1 SNHLY, CDR2 FYNNEI. CDR3 amino acids: CASSEWGGAQYF. The CDR3 region has the DNA TGTGCCAGCAGTGAATGGGGGGGGGCCCAGTACTTC.

The genes are TRBV9 and TRBJ2-2; 7 nucleotides match TRBD1. J gave up 2 bases and V 4 bases, and 11 bases lay outside the gene matches. Germline CDR1 SGDLS, CDR2 YYNGEE. The CDR3 contains 17 residues. CDR3 protein: CASSSSLGTVNTGELFF. The CDR3 nucleotides read TGTGCCAGCAGCTCTTCTTTAGGGACAGTTAACACCGGGGAGCTGTTTTTT. The variable domain in full, with the rest retrieved from reference TRBV9 and TRBJ2-2, is DSGVTQTPKHLITATGQRVTLRCSPRSGDLSVYWYQQSLDQGLQFLIQYYNGEERAKGNILERFSAQQFPDLHSELNLSSLELGDSALYFCASSSSLGTVNTGELFFGEGSRLTVL.

The rearrangement links TRBV11-1 to TRBJ2-3; TRBD2 matches 10 bases. Germline CDR1 is SGHAT and CDR2 is FQDESV (reference sequence). The CDR3 covers 16 residues. V was pared by 3 bases and J by 3 bases, with 6 bases of the junction left unmatched. The CDR3, as DNA: TGTGCCAGCAGCTTTGCCGGGACTAGCGTGACAGATACGCAGTATTTT. Translation gives CASSFAGTSVTDTQYF.

The chain recombines TRBV7-9 with TRBJ2-1; either TRBD1 or TRBD2 may fit D (6 bases each). The CDR3 is made up of 14 amino acids. Germline V gene lookup returns CDR1 SEHNR and CDR2 FQNEAQ (reference sequence). Trimming cost V 11 bases and J 9 bases, with 23 bases left between them. CDR3 region: CAGAEGGVIFEQFF. CDR3 nucleotides: TGTGCCGGCGCTGAGGGGGGAGTAATCTTTGAGCAGTTCTTC.

The chain is built from TRBV9 and TRBJ2-7, with no clear D. Germline V gives CDR1 SGDLS, CDR2 YYNGEE. V shed 0 bases and J shed 3 bases, with 13 bases lying between them. This CDR3 has 15 residues. CDR3 region: CASSVGGIGSYEQYF. For the CDR3, the DNA is TGTGCCAGCAGCGTAGGAGGTATAGGAAGCTACGAGCAGTACTTC.

V gene TRBV14 combines with J gene TRBJ2-7; D unclear. CDR1 SGHDN and CDR2 FVKESK come from the germline V gene. Between the trimmed V and J ends, which lost 8 bases and 2 bases, there was a span of 10 bases. The CDR3 spans 12 residues. The CDR3 coding sequence is TGTGCCAGCGGCGCCGGTCCCTACGAGCAGTACTTC. Encoded protein: CASGAGPYEQYF.

This clone turned up a few times. This rearrangement joins TRBV5-1 to TRBJ2-3, with TRBD2 as a possible D gene (6 bases). Trimming left V 2 bases short and J 0 bases short, with 10 bases between. Germline V lookup: CDR1 SGHRS, CDR2 YFSETQ. The CDR3 covers 15 residues. Here the CDR3 DNA reads TGCGCCAGCAGCTTACCGGGGACTAGCACAGATACGCAGTATTTT. This translates into CASSLPGTSTDTQYF.

V and J are TRBV7-9 and TRBJ2-6, with D unclear. The V gene lost 2 bases and the J gene lost 0 bases, with 5 bases spanning the gap. Germline values: CDR1 SEHNR, CDR2 FQNEAQ (reference sequence). This CDR3 comprises 15 residues. The CDR3 DNA follows: TGTGCCAGCAGCTTACCCGGCTCTGGGGCCAACGTCCTGACTTTC. The encoded protein is CASSLPGSGANVLTF.

V gene TRBV5-6 combines with J gene TRBJ1-1; D is unresolved. This CDR3 has 13 residues. V was cut by 0 bases and J by 1 base, with 4 bases left in between. From germline, CDR1 is SGHDT and CDR2 YYEEEE. The CDR3 bases are TGTGCCAGCAGCTTGGCCCCGAACACTGAAGCTTTCTTT. The encoded protein is CASSLAPNTEAFF.

This chain connects TRBV5-1 to TRBJ2-3; weak D call: TRBD2 (5 bases). The ends were cut back, 0 bases at V and 5 bases at J, with 13 bases in the middle. Germline CDR1 and CDR2: SGHRS and YFSETQ. The length of the CDR3 is 15 residues. The CDR3 loop reads CASSLGTPRGDTQYF. CDR3 DNA sequence: TGCGCCAGCAGCTTGGGCACTCCACGGGGAGATACGCAGTATTTT.

The chain couples TRBV7-9 to TRBJ1-4; D gene uncertain. Trimming took 2 bases from V and 4 from J, leaving 8 bases between them. The CDR3 is made up of 14 amino acids. Looked up from germline, CDR1 is SEHNR and CDR2 is FQNEAQ (reference sequence). The CDR3 coding sequence is TGTGCCAGCAGCTTAAAAGGGCTTAATGAAAAACTGTTTTTT. Amino acid sequence: CASSLKGLNEKLFF.

The rearrangement uses TRBV28 and TRBJ2-2; D unresolved. CDR3 size: 14 residues. Germline values: CDR1 MDHEN, CDR2 SYDVKM. The V end was cut by 3 bases, the J end by 1 base, with 6 bases between. The CDR3 DNA sequence: TGTGCCAGCAGTTTTGGGGTGAACACCGGGGAGCTGTTTTTT. Amino acids: CASSFGVNTGELFF. Supplemented by reference TRBV28 and TRBJ2-2, the full variable domain reads DVKVTQSSRYLVKRTGEKVFLECVQDMDHENMFWYRQDPGLGLRLIYFSYDVKMKEKGDIPEGYSVSREKKERFSLILESASTNQTSMYLCASSFGVNTGELFFGEGSRLTVL.

V and J are TRBV7-3 and TRBJ2-3, with 10 nucleotides matching TRBD2. The CDR3 loop spans 16 amino acids. The junction had 6 bases not matched to a gene; V was cut back by 6 bases and J by 0 bases. Germline V gene lookup returns CDR1 SGHTA and CDR2 FQGTGA. This chain's CDR3 is CASSPKTSGSTDTQYF. The CDR3 nucleotides are TGTGCCAGCAGTCCTAAGACTAGCGGGAGCACAGATACGCAGTATTTT. Filled out from reference TRBV7-3 and TRBJ2-3, the complete variable domain reads GAGVSQTPSNKVTEKGKYVELRCDPISGHTALYWYRQSLGQGPEFLIYFQGTGAADDSGLPNDRFFAVRPEGSVSTLKIQRTERGDSAVYLCASSPKTSGSTDTQYFGPGTRLTVL.

CDR3 sequence reads: CASSPDRGNQPQHF. DNA for the CDR3: TGTGCCAGTAGCCCGGACAGGGGGAATCAGCCCCAGCATTTT. The J gene is TRBJ1-5, the V gene TRBV19; 10 bases fit TRBD1. Trimming removed 6 bases from V and 4 bases from J; junction bases left unmatched: 3. Germline V gives CDR1 LNHDA, CDR2 SQIVND (reference sequence). The CDR3 totals 14 residues.